Listed below are T cell receptor beta chains from one sample, sequenced in a study of blood T cells in healthy people across ages. TCRdb analysed the 5' RACE reads with MiXCR anew, one entry per CDR3 protein. The table lists about 1.1 million distinct CDR3 sequences, around two fifths of them singletons. Sequenced input: blood. Receptors originate from a man younger than 35 in good health. Each CDR3 is given with its conserved first and last residue. A D gene is named only where the DNA matches it firmly. Size values are once, few and many counts, or a class for expanded clones, and some rows have none.

v_gene: TRBV20-1
d_gene: TRBD2
abundance: -
j_gene: TRBJ2-3
CDR3aa: CSQTGLAGTDTQYF
CDR3nt: TGCAGCCAAACCGGACTAGCGGGCACAGATACGCAGTATTTT

v_gene: TRBV13
d_gene: -
abundance: -
j_gene: TRBJ2-7
CDR3aa: CASSQGTAAPNFSYEQYF
CDR3nt: TGTGCCAGCAGCCAAGGGACGGCTGCCCCCAATTTCTCCTACGAGCAGTACTTC

v_gene: TRBV20-1
d_gene: -
abundance: few
j_gene: TRBJ1-1
CDR3aa: CSATRGTGTEAFF
CDR3nt: TGCAGTGCCACCCGGGGAACAGGGACTGAAGCTTTCTTT

v_gene: TRBV10-3
d_gene: TRBD1
abundance: few
j_gene: TRBJ2-1
CDR3aa: CAISPGQGFYNEQFF
CDR3nt: TGTGCCATCAGCCCCGGACAGGGTTTCTACAATGAGCAGTTCTTC

v_gene: TRBV25-1
d_gene: TRBD1
abundance: -
j_gene: TRBJ1-1
CDR3aa: CASSDTTGTTEAFF
CDR3nt: TGTGCCAGCAGTGACACGACAGGGACCACTGAAGCTTTCTTT

v_gene: TRBV7-2
d_gene: TRBD2
abundance: -
j_gene: TRBJ2-3
CDR3aa: CACSLDVLAGTTDTQYF
CDR3nt: TGTGCCTGCAGCTTAGATGTCCTAGCGGGGACCACAGATACGCAGTATTTT

v_gene: TRBV30
d_gene: -
abundance: -
j_gene: TRBJ1-1
CDR3aa: CASHSRGRGAFF
CDR3nt: TGTGCCTCACATTCCCGGGGCCGCGGAGCTTTCTTT

v_gene: TRBV5-1
d_gene: -
abundance: few
j_gene: TRBJ2-3
CDR3aa: CASSLRDHYTDTQYF
CDR3nt: TGCGCCAGCAGCCTACGGGACCATTACACAGATACGCAGTATTTT

v_gene: TRBV20-1
d_gene: -
abundance: few
j_gene: TRBJ1-5
CDR3aa: CSAVVGAYQPQHF
CDR3nt: TGCAGTGCCGTCGTTGGGGCTTATCAGCCCCAGCATTTT

v_gene: TRBV28
d_gene: -
abundance: few
j_gene: TRBJ1-2
CDR3aa: CASSLGTGLRGYTF
CDR3nt: TGTGCCAGCAGTTTGGGCACGGGCTTACGAGGCTACACCTTC

v_gene: TRBV7-9
d_gene: -
abundance: -
j_gene: TRBJ1-4
CDR3aa: CASSPEGLSEKLFF
CDR3nt: TGTGCCAGCAGCCCCGAGGGGTTGAGTGAAAAACTGTTTTTT